This TCR beta chain comes out of a study of cytomegalovirus exposure and HLA in healthy donors. Study background: Around 83% of approximately 400 genotyped donors fell in the Caucasian-associated ancestry cluster.

Trimming took 2 bases from V and 7 from J; bases not matched to a gene: 8. Germline CDR1 is MGHRA and CDR2 is YSYEKL. The CDR3 extends over 15 amino acids. Overall study findings and caveats: Presence/absence comparisons presumed near-even sequencing depth among donors. Prior analysis indicated that the majority of TCR beta V segments exhibited productivity approximately 90% or approximately 30% of the time.

It was with 60 Vbeta and 13 Jbeta primers that the PCR ran. TCRdb's copy holds only in-frame clones and misses some; the assay was immunoSEQ multiplex PCR. The sample holds 210,000 or so clones, roughly 89% seen once. As concerns this clone: Its target is unknown.

Sequencing used PBMCs. The sequence derives from a woman under 30 in good health and CMV-seronegative. The chain joins TRBV4-1 to TRBJ1-5; 7 bases map to TRBD1. The CDR3, as DNA: TGCGCCAGCAGCCAACGACAGGGTCTTGACCAGCCCCAGCATTTT. This encodes CASSQRQGLDQPQHF.